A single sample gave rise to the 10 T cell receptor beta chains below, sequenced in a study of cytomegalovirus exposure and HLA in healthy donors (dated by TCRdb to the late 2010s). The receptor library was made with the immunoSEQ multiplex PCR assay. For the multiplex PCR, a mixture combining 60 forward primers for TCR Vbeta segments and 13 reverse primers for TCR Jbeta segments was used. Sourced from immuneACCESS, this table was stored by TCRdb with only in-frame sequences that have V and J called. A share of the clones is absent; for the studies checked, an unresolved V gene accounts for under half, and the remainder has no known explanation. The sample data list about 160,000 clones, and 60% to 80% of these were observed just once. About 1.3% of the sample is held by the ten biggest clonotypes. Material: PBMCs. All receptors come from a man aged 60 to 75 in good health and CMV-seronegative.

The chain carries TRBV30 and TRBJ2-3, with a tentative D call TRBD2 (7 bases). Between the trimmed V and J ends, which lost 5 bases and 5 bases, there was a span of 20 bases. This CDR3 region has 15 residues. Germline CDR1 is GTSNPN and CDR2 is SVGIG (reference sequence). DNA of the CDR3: TGTGCCTGGTCGGGGGGCGCTTACGACTTAGATACGCAGTATTTT. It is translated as CAWSGGAYDLDTQYF.

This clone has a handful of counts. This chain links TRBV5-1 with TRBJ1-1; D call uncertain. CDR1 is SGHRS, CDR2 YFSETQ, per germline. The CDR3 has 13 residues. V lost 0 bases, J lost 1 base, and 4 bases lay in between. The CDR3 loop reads CASSLAGNTEAFF. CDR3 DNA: TGCGCCAGCAGCTTGGCAGGGAACACTGAAGCTTTCTTT.

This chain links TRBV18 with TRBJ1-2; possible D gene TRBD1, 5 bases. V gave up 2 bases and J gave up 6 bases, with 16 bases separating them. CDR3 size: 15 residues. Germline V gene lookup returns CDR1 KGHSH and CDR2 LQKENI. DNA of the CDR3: TGTGCCAGCTCACCATCAAAGGAGGAGGGGCATGGCTACACCTTC. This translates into CASSPSKEEGHGYTF.

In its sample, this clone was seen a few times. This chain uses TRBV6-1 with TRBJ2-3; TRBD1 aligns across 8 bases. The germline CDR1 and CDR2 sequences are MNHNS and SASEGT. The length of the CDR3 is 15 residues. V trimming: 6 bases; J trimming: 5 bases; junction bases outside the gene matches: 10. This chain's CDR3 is CASRRGAGGRDTQYF. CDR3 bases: TGTGCCAGCAGGAGAGGTGCAGGGGGCAGAGATACGCAGTATTTT.

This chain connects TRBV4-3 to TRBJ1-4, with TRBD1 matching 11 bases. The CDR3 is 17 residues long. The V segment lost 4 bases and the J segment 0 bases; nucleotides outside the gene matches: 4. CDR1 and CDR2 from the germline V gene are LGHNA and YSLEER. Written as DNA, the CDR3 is TGCGCCAGCAGCCCGGGACAGGGGGTTCCAACTAATGAAAAACTGTTTTTT. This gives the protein CASSPGQGVPTNEKLFF.

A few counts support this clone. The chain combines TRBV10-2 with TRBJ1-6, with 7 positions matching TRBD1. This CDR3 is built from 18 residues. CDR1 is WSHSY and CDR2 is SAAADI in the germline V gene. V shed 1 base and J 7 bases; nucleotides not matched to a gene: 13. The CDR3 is CASSELGGDGSKNSPLHF. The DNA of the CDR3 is TGCGCCAGCAGTGAGTTAGGGGGCGACGGTTCAAAGAATTCACCCCTCCACTTT.

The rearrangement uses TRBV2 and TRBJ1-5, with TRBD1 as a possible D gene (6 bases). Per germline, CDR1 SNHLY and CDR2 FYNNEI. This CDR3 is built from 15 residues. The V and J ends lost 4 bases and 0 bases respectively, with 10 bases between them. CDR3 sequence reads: CASSGTAYSNQPQHF. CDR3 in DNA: TGTGCCAGCAGTGGGACAGCCTATAGCAATCAGCCCCAGCATTTT.

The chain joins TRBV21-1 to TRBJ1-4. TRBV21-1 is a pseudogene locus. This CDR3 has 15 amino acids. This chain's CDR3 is CASSNPPSTNEKLFF. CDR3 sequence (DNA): TGTGCCAGCAGCAATCCCCCCTCAACTAATGAAAAACTGTTTTTT.

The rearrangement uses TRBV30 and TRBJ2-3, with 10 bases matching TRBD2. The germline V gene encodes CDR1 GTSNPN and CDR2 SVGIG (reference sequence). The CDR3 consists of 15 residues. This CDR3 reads CARRGLAGEVDTQYF. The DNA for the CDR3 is TGTGCTCGTAGGGGGCTAGCGGGAGAGGTAGATACGCAGTATTTT.

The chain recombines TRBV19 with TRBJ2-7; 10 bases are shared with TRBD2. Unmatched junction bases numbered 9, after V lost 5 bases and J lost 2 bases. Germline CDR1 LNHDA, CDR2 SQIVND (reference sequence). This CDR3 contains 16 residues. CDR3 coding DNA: TGTGCCAGTAGTCAGTGGAGGGGGACTAGCGCCTACGAGCAGTACTTC. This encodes CASSQWRGTSAYEQYF.